The present TCR beta chain was sequenced within a study of PD-1 blockade in classical Hodgkin lymphoma. About the research overall: Patients got intravenous nivolumab 3 mg/kg every 2 weeks.

Some clones are missing from TCRdb's copy, which holds only in-frame ones; the method was immunoSEQ multiplex PCR. The sample has tens of thousands of clones, under 80% seen once. Regarding the study as a whole: What drove the repertoire differences, possibly disease activity or prior therapy, has not been defined. Complete responders entered with baseline diversity on par with newly diagnosed patients, the results showed. According to reports, newly diagnosed patients had lower baseline TCR diversity than healthy donors, and relapsed/refractory patients had lower baseline TCR diversity still.

The time point: cycle 4 day 1 (C4D1), after 5 to 7 weeks of nivolumab. All trial patients relapsed after autologous stem cell transplantation. To note about this clone: Its antigen is undetermined.

This TCR derives from a human donor with classical Hodgkin lymphoma. The sequences come from peripheral blood mononuclear cells (PBMCs), collected before the fourth cycle of nivolumab.

The CDR3: CASSPTESYEQYF. The CDR3 DNA is TGTGCCAGCAGCCCGACAGAATCCTACGAGCAGTACTTC. The chain employs TRBV25-1 and TRBJ2-7; D possibly corresponds to TRBD1 (5 bases). Deletions cut 6 bases from V and 1 base from J, with 10 bases between. Germline CDR1 and CDR2: MGHDK and SYGVNS. The CDR3 has 13 amino acids.